A selection of T cell receptor beta chains follows, all from one sample in a study of early T cells in non-severe SARS-CoV-2 infection. From the 5' RACE reads, TCRdb called clonotypes with MiXCR, one entry per CDR3 protein. Of fewer than 35,000 distinct CDR3 sequences detected, about 8.2% appear once; the ten largest clones hold over 10%. The specimen was whole blood. Receptors originate from an adult who was a healthcare worker with PCR-confirmed SARS-CoV-2 infection or an uninfected control (not recorded which). CDR3s include the opening cysteine and the closing phenylalanine or tryptophan. D genes are given only for firm matches. Clone size is stated in some rows and not others, as once, few, many or a class when expanded.

v_call,j_call,clone_size,d_call,cdr3_aa,cdr3_nt
TRBV7-3,TRBJ1-1,many,NA,CASRIGYTEAFF,TGTGCCAGCAGAATAGGATACACTGAAGCTTTCTTT
TRBV2,TRBJ1-1,NA,NA,CASSRGEGTEAFF,TGTGCCAGCAGTCGGGGGGAGGGCACTGAAGCTTTCTTT
TRBV5-1,TRBJ2-5,many,NA,CASSLSVAGAGETQYF,TGCGCCAGCAGCTTGTCGGTCGCGGGGGCTGGGGAGACCCAGTACTTC
TRBV20-1,TRBJ1-6,few,TRBD1,CSATLSGGISNSPLHF,TGCAGTGCTACCTTATCAGGGGGGATATCGAATTCACCCCTCCACTTT
TRBV10-1,TRBJ1-4,few,NA,CASTSGAGEKLFF,TGCGCCAGCACCTCGGGGGCCGGGGAAAAACTGTTTTTT
TRBV6-2/TRBV6-3,TRBJ2-7,many,NA,CASTPDSLYEQYF,TGTGCCAGCACCCCAGACAGTCTATACGAGCAGTACTTC
TRBV6-1,TRBJ2-1,few,NA,CASSLGGRNEQFF,TGTGCCAGCAGCTTGGGGGGAAGGAATGAGCAGTTCTTC
TRBV2,TRBJ1-1,many,NA,CASKNRYTEAFF,TGTGCCAGCAAGAACAGGTACACTGAAGCTTTCTTT
TRBV2,TRBJ2-3,few,TRBD2,CASSERLAGETDTQYF,TGTGCCAGCAGTGAACGACTAGCGGGGGAGACAGATACGCAGTATTTT
TRBV12-3/TRBV12-4,TRBJ1-5,many,NA,CAVGSFSNQPQHF,TGTGCCGTAGGGTCCTTTAGCAATCAGCCCCAGCATTTT
TRBV10-3,TRBJ1-5,few,NA,CAISESLQPQHF,TGTGCCATCAGTGAGTCCCTTCAGCCCCAGCATTTT
TRBV4-1,TRBJ1-5,NA,TRBD1,CASSQEPGQGPWQPQHF,TGCGCCAGCAGCCAAGAACCGGGACAGGGACCTTGGCAGCCCCAGCATTTT
TRBV3-1,TRBJ2-7,few,NA,CASSQVPTEGYEQYF,TGTGCCAGCAGCCAGGTGCCCACGGAGGGATACGAGCAGTACTTC
TRBV27,TRBJ1-6,many,TRBD1,CASSPHGTGGDSPLHF,TGTGCCAGCAGCCCTCACGGGACAGGGGGCGATTCACCCCTCCACTTT
TRBV5-5,TRBJ1-2,many,NA,CASSLVSGTDYGYTF,TGTGCCAGCAGCTTGGTAAGCGGGACGGACTATGGCTACACCTTC
TRBV30,TRBJ1-5,many,TRBD1,CAWNSGQVRNQPQHF,TGTGCCTGGAACTCGGGACAGGTCAGGAATCAGCCCCAGCATTTT
TRBV7-8,TRBJ2-7,many,NA,CASSLVLAGYEQYF,TGTGCCAGCAGCTTAGTACTAGCCGGTTACGAGCAGTACTTC
TRBV29-1,TRBJ2-7,many,TRBD1,CSVISDRSSYEQYF,TGCAGCGTTATATCGGACAGGAGCTCCTACGAGCAGTACTTC
TRBV6-1,TRBJ2-3,many,NA,CASSERGGRSPDTQYF,TGTGCCAGCAGTGAAAGAGGAGGTCGCAGCCCAGATACGCAGTATTTT
TRBV6-6,TRBJ1-3,many,NA,CASSYESSGNTIYF,TGTGCCAGCAGTTACGAAAGCTCTGGAAACACCATATATTTT
TRBV18,TRBJ2-7,few,NA,CASSPGTWTVFEQYF,TGTGCCAGCTCACCCGGGACCTGGACAGTTTTCGAGCAGTACTTC
TRBV29-1,TRBJ2-1,many,NA,CSVTTRGNEQFF,TGCAGCGTGACCACTAGGGGGAATGAGCAGTTCTTC
TRBV20-1,TRBJ1-5,many,TRBD1,CSALGQLNQPQHF,TGCAGTGCCCTGGGACAGCTTAATCAGCCCCAGCATTTT
TRBV12-3/TRBV12-4,TRBJ2-1,NA,NA,CASTPARLSPYNEQFF,TGTGCCAGCACCCCGGCCCGGCTATCCCCCTACAATGAGCAGTTCTTC
TRBV7-2,TRBJ2-1,many,NA,CASSVGYRNNEQFF,TGTGCCAGCAGCGTAGGCTATCGTAACAATGAGCAGTTCTTC
TRBV7-2,TRBJ1-4,few,NA,CASSLEVRGSANEKLFF,TGTGCCAGCAGCTTAGAAGTCAGGGGTTCAGCTAATGAAAAACTGTTTTTT
TRBV7-3,TRBJ2-3,few,TRBD2,CASSLSGTSGDTQYF,TGTGCCAGCAGCTTATCCGGGACTAGCGGAGATACGCAGTATTTT
TRBV24-1,TRBJ2-2,many,NA,CATSDSTRDMNTGELFF,TGTGCCACCAGTGATTCAACTCGGGACATGAACACCGGGGAGCTGTTTTTT
TRBV10-3,TRBJ2-5,NA,NA,CAISESEETQYF,TGTGCCATCAGTGAGTCGGAAGAGACCCAGTACTTC
TRBV7-3,TRBJ2-5,many,TRBD2,CASSPGSSGGAWETQYF,TGTGCCAGCAGCCCAGGCTCTAGCGGGGGCGCCTGGGAGACCCAGTACTTC
TRBV6-2/TRBV6-3,TRBJ2-7,NA,NA,CASRRDGNYEQYF,TGTGCCAGCAGACGGGACGGAAACTACGAGCAGTACTTC
TRBV5-1,TRBJ2-3,NA,TRBD1,CASSRDRGTDTQYF,TGCGCCAGCAGCAGGGACAGGGGCACAGATACGCAGTATTTT
TRBV7-9,TRBJ2-2,many,NA,CASSLQSTGELFF,TGTGCCAGCAGCTTACAGAGTACCGGGGAGCTGTTTTTT
TRBV29-1,TRBJ2-7,many,TRBD1,CSVETGGLYEQYF,TGCAGCGTTGAGACAGGGGGCCTCTACGAGCAGTACTTC
TRBV6-2/TRBV6-3,TRBJ2-7,many,NA,CASSYGQSSYEQYF,TGTGCCAGCAGTTATGGACAAAGCTCCTACGAGCAGTACTTC
TRBV7-9,TRBJ2-1,NA,TRBD2,CASSLWTSGGEISYNEQFF,TGTGCCAGCAGCTTATGGACTAGCGGGGGGGAAATCTCCTACAATGAGCAGTTCTTC
TRBV18,TRBJ2-1,many,NA,CASSPNWGYNEQFF,TGTGCCAGCTCACCAAATTGGGGTTACAATGAGCAGTTCTTC
TRBV5-4,TRBJ1-6,many,TRBD1,CASSLNRGNSPLHF,TGTGCCAGCAGCTTAAACAGGGGTAATTCACCCCTCCACTTT
TRBV9,TRBJ2-7,many,NA,CASSARFGGYEQYF,TGTGCCAGCAGCGCCCGGTTCGGCGGATACGAGCAGTACTTC
TRBV5-8,TRBJ1-4,few,TRBD1,CASSLAIGQGQEKLFF,TGTGCCAGCAGCTTGGCGATCGGACAGGGACAGGAAAAACTGTTTTTT
TRBV9,TRBJ2-2,NA,NA,CASSVEGWTGELFF,TGTGCCAGCAGCGTTGAGGGTTGGACCGGGGAGCTGTTTTTT
TRBV20-1,TRBJ1-1,many,NA,CSARSDTEAFF,TGCAGTGCTAGATCAGACACTGAAGCTTTCTTT
TRBV6-6,TRBJ2-5,many,TRBD2,CASRTSGGPKEETQYF,TGTGCCAGCAGGACTAGCGGGGGGCCCAAAGAAGAGACCCAGTACTTC
TRBV6-5,TRBJ2-7,few,TRBD2,CASSIAGPLYEQYF,TGTGCCAGCAGTATAGCGGGGCCTCTCTACGAGCAGTACTTC
TRBV3-1,TRBJ2-3,few,TRBD2,CASSQMGLAGGRKQYF,TGTGCCAGCAGCCAGATGGGACTAGCGGGGGGCCGCAAGCAGTATTTT
TRBV7-9,TRBJ2-1,many,NA,CASSSSSSNEQFF,TGTGCCAGCAGCTCCTCTAGCAGCAATGAGCAGTTCTTC
TRBV27,TRBJ2-3,many,NA,CASSGGTTGGTDTQYF,TGTGCCAGCAGTGGGGGGACGACGGGTGGCACAGATACGCAGTATTTT
TRBV7-2,TRBJ1-2,NA,NA,CASSLAAQIYGYTF,TGTGCCAGCAGCTTAGCAGCACAGATCTATGGCTACACCTTC
TRBV24-1,TRBJ1-4,many,NA,CATSGGEKLFF,TGTGCCACCAGTGGCGGCGAAAAACTGTTTTTT
TRBV11-2,TRBJ1-1,many,NA,CASSREGNTEAFF,TGTGCCAGCAGTCGTGAGGGGAACACTGAAGCTTTCTTT
TRBV12-3/TRBV12-4,TRBJ2-7,many,TRBD1,CASSLGTGVYF,TGTGCCAGCAGTCTGGGGACAGGGGTGTACTTC
TRBV6-5,TRBJ1-1,few,NA,CASSDYYTEAFF,TGTGCCAGCAGTGACTATTACACTGAAGCTTTCTTT
TRBV7-9,TRBJ2-5,many,NA,CASGTGYQETQYF,TGTGCCAGCGGAACAGGGTACCAAGAGACCCAGTACTTC
TRBV12-3/TRBV12-4,TRBJ1-2,many,NA,CASSNTPTDQLGYTF,TGTGCCAGCAGCAACACCCCGACAGACCAACTTGGCTACACCTTC
TRBV7-2,TRBJ1-1,many,TRBD1,CASSSRQGNPEAFF,TGTGCCAGCAGCTCAAGACAGGGTAACCCTGAAGCTTTCTTT
TRBV12-3/TRBV12-4,TRBJ2-1,few,TRBD1,CASSLLDTGGNEQFF,TGTGCCAGCAGTTTACTAGACACAGGGGGCAACGAGCAGTTCTTC
TRBV29-1,TRBJ2-7,many,NA,CSVDSQVIYEQYF,TGCAGCGTTGATAGTCAAGTAATTTACGAGCAGTACTTC
TRBV4-3,TRBJ2-1,NA,NA,CASSQRQGYPLDEQFF,TGCGCCAGCAGCCAGCGGCAGGGTTACCCACTCGATGAGCAGTTCTTC